The entry below gives a single T cell receptor (beta chain) sequence along with its context. Its antigen is unidentified. TCRdb redid the calling of the reads with MiXCR, one entry per CDR3 protein. The sample lists hundreds of thousands of distinct CDR3 sequences, 20% to 25% occurring once. This record belongs to a study of T cell repertoires in cytomegalovirus infection. Turning to the study itself: Public TCR beta signature analysis indicated the presence of both CMV infection and matching HLA type. Study-wide points: The ex vivo response showed dominance by HLA-C-restricted CMV-specific TCR beta clonotypes. Frequencies of public TCR beta families were cumulated, and this identified carriers of CMV plus the relevant HLA.

Germline values: CDR1 SQVTM, CDR2 ANQGSEA. The V end was cut by 4 bases, the J end by 1 base, with 11 bases between. This CDR3 is built from 14 residues. The receptor was isolated from a human donor in good health (CMV status not recorded). Some clones in this sample may be carry-over from other donors' samples. The sample comprised CD8+ T cells from PBMCs. The chain joins TRBV29-1 to TRBJ2-1; no definite D call. The CDR3, as DNA: TGCAGCGTTGGGTCGGATAAGTCCTACAATGAGCAGTTCTTC. Residues: CSVGSDKSYNEQFF.